The 10 T cell receptor beta chains below come from one sample, sequenced in a study of identical twins. In TCRdb, the 5' RACE reads were re-called with MiXCR into one record per CDR3 protein. The table records 400,000 or so distinct CDR3 sequences, roughly 9% of them present only once. Sequenced sample: naive T cells sorted from blood. All receptors derive from a woman between 45 and 60 years old in good health.

In this sample, this clonotype turned up a few times. V and J are TRBV11-2 and TRBJ2-7; no reliable D call. Per the germline V gene, CDR1 is SGHAT and CDR2 is FQNNGV. The CDR3 has 13 amino acids. The germline V and J ends were trimmed by 1 base and 7 bases, with 11 bases remaining between them. CDR3 residues: CASSLVGLREQYV. CDR3 nucleotides: TGTGCCAGCAGCTTAGTTGGCCTCAGGGAGCAGTACGTC.

The V call is TRBV7-2, the J call TRBJ2-1, with 8 nucleotides matching TRBD2. Trimming removed 6 bases from V and 4 bases from J; junction bases left unmatched: 14. The CDR3 is 17 residues long. Per the germline V gene, CDR1 is SGHTA and CDR2 is FQGNSA. CDR3: CASRLPTSGSKYNEQFF. The DNA for the CDR3 is TGTGCCAGCAGGTTGCCCACCAGCGGGAGTAAGTACAATGAGCAGTTCTTC.

This clonotype was recorded at least ten times. The chain couples TRBV29-1 to TRBJ2-5; 10 bases are shared with TRBD2. Germline lookup yields CDR1 SQVTM and CDR2 ANQGSEA. After removal of 4 bases from V and 1 base from J, the junction contained 9 bases not matched to a gene. This CDR3 region has 16 residues. DNA for the CDR3: TGCAGCGTTGCGGAGTTAGCGGGAGGTCCCCAAGAGACCCAGTACTTC. The encoded protein is CSVAELAGGPQETQYF.

This clonotype was seen only a few times. CDR3 bases: TGTGCCAGCAGCGCGAGGGGAGCCTACGAGCAGTACTTC. This codes for CASSARGAYEQYF. This chain connects TRBV7-9 to TRBJ2-7; the D gene could be TRBD1 or TRBD2 (5 bases each). Germline CDR1 is SEHNR and CDR2 is FQNEAQ (reference sequence). The CDR3 consists of 13 residues. V gave up 5 bases and J gave up 2 bases, with 10 bases separating them.

The CDR3 sequence is CASSTQPYEQYF. CDR3 nucleotide sequence: TGTGCCAGCTCAACACAGCCCTACGAGCAGTACTTC. This rearrangement joins TRBV18 to TRBJ2-7; D remains ambiguous. Trimming took 5 bases from V and 2 from J, leaving 7 bases between them. CDR3 length: 12 amino acids. Germline CDR1 and CDR2: KGHSH and LQKENI.

This clonotype was recorded a few times. V gene TRBV5-1 combines with J gene TRBJ1-2; D possibly corresponds to TRBD1 (5 bases). Deletions cut 4 bases from V and 2 bases from J, with 12 bases between. CDR1 and CDR2 (germline): SGHRS, YFSETQ. This CDR3 contains 14 residues. The CDR3 nucleotides read TGCGCCAGCAGCGGGGACGGAGTCAACTATGGCTACACCTTC. It encodes CASSGDGVNYGYTF.

The chain recombines TRBV19 with TRBJ2-3; D call uncertain. Per the germline V gene, CDR1 is LNHDA and CDR2 is SQIVND (reference sequence). This CDR3 is 15 amino acids long. Trimming took off 6 bases at V and 0 bases at J, with 13 bases between the two ends. Here the CDR3 DNA reads TGTGCCAGTAGCAGGCCTTACCCTAGCACAGATACGCAGTATTTT. It encodes CASSRPYPSTDTQYF.

This clonotype has a handful of counts. V gene TRBV27 combines with J gene TRBJ2-7; the D is unclear. Germline V gene data show CDR1 as MNHEY and CDR2 as SMNVEV (reference sequence). V lost 3 bases and J lost 5, with 5 bases in between. This CDR3 contains 11 residues. The CDR3 spells CASSFGDEQYF. The CDR3 DNA reads as TGTGCCAGCAGTTTTGGAGACGAGCAGTACTTC.

The V gene is TRBV3-1, the J gene TRBJ2-3; the D call may be TRBD1 or TRBD2 (5 bases each). The CDR3 has 15 amino acids. V lost 0 bases and J 6 bases, leaving 13 bases between the germline ends. Germline V gives CDR1 LGHDT, CDR2 YNNKEL (reference sequence). The CDR3 bases are TGTGCCAGCAGCCAAGACCTCATCTGGGGGGATACGCAGTATTTT. Protein product: CASSQDLIWGDTQYF.

This clonotype was recorded a few times. The chain links TRBV27 to TRBJ1-5, with D unclear. The CDR3 has 13 residues. Trimming left V 3 bases short and J 7 bases short, with 10 bases between. Germline assignment: CDR1 MNHEY and CDR2 SMNVEV (reference sequence). The CDR3 region is CASSLTGFQPQHF. The CDR3 DNA reads as TGTGCCAGCAGTTTGACGGGTTTCCAGCCCCAGCATTTT.